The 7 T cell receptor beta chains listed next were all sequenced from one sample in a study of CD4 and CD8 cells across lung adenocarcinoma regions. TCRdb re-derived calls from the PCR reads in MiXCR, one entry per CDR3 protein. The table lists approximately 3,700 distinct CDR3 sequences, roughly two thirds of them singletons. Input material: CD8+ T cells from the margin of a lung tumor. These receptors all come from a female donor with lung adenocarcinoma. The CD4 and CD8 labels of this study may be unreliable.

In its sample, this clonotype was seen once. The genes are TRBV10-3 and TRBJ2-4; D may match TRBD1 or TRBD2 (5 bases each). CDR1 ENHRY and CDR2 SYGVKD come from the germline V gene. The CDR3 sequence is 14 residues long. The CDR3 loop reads CGVTGPSAKNTQYF. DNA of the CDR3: TGTGGCGTCACGGGGCCGAGTGCCAAAAATACGCAGTACTTC.

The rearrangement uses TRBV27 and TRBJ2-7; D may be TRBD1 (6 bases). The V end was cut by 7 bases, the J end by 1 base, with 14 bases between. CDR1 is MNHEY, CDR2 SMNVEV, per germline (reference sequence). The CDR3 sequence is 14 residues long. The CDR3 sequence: CASNPPGQSYEQYF. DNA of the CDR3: TGTGCCAGCAACCCTCCGGGACAATCCTACGAGCAGTACTTC.

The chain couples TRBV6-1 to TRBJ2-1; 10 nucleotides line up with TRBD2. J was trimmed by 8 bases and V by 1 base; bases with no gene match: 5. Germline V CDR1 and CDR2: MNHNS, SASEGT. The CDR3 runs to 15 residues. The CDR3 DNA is TGTGCCAGCAGTGAAGTGGGGACTAGCGTTGATGAGCAGTTCTTC. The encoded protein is CASSEVGTSVDEQFF.

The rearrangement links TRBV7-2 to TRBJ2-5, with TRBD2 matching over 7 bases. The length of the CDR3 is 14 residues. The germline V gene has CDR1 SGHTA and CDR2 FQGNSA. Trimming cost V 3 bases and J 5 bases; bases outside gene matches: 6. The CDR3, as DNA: TGTGCCAGCAGCTTGGAAGCGGGAAGGGAGACCCAGTACTTC. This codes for CASSLEAGRETQYF.

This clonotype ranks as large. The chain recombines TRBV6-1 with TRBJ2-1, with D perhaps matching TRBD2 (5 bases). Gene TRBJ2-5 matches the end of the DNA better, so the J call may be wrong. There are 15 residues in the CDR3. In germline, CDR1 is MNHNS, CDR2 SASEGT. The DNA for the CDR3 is TGTGCCAGCATCCCGGACTTTCTGAGGGCAGAGACCCAGTACTTC. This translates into CASIPDFLRAETQYF.

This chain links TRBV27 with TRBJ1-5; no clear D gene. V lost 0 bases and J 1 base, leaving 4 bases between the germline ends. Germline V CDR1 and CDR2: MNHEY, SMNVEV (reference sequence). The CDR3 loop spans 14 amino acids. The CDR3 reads CASSLSGSNQPQHF. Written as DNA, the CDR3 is TGTGCCAGCAGTTTATCGGGCAGCAATCAGCCCCAGCATTTT.

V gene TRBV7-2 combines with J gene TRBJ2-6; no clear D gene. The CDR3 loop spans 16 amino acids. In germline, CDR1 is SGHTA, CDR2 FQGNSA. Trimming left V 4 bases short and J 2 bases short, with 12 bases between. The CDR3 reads CASSSTNTAGANVLTF. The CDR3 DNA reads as TGTGCCAGCAGCTCCACAAACACCGCTGGGGCCAACGTCCTGACTTTC.